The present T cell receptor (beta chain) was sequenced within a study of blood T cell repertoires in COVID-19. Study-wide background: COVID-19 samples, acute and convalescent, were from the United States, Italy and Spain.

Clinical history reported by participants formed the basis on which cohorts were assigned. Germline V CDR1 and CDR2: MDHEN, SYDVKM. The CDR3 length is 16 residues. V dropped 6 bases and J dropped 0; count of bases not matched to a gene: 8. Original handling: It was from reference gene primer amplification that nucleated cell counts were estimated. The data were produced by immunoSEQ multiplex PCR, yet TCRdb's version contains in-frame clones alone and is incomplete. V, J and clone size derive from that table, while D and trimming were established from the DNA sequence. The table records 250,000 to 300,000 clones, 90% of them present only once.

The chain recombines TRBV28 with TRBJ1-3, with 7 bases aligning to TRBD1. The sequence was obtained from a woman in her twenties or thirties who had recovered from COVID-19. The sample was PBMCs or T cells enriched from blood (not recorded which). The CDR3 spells CASSRTEGASGNTIYF. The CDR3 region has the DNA TGTGCCAGCAGCCGGACGGAGGGGGCCTCTGGAAACACCATATATTTT.